The 24 T cell receptor beta chains below were found in one sample sequenced in a study of cytomegalovirus exposure and HLA in healthy donors. The study ran its PCR with 60 Vbeta and 13 Jbeta primers. The table came from immunoSEQ multiplex PCR; TCRdb's copy has only in-frame clones and leaves some out. The repertoire includes about 120,000 clones, more than 60% of them detected once, and 10% sits in the top ten. The specimen sequenced was PBMCs. The receptors derive from a man aged 35 to 55 in good health and CMV-seropositive.

The rearrangement links TRBV25-1 to TRBJ2-7; 7 nucleotides align to TRBD2. After removal of 4 bases from V and 6 bases from J, the junction contained 12 bases not matched to a gene. CDR1 and CDR2 from the germline V gene are MGHDK and SYGVNS. The CDR3 length is 15 residues. In DNA form, the CDR3 reads TGTGCCAGCAGTGTAAGTCGGGAGGAATTAAGCGAGCAGTACTTC. Translation: CASSVSREELSEQYF.

The chain links TRBV18 to TRBJ2-6; 9 positions agree with TRBD2. Germline values: CDR1 KGHSH, CDR2 LQKENI. This CDR3 region has 17 residues. V lost 9 bases and J lost 2; bases outside the gene matches: 11. CDR3 bases: TGTGCCAGTCCCCCGCTAGCGGGACTTACTGGGGCCAACGTCCTGACTTTC. As protein: CASPPLAGLTGANVLTF. The full variable domain, in which reference TRBV18 and TRBJ2-6 provide the parts outside the CDR3, is NAGVMQNPRHLVRRRGQEARLRCSPMKGHSHVYWYRQLPEEGLKFMVYLQKENIIDESGMPKERFSAEFPKEGPSILRIQQVVRGDSAAYFCASPPLAGLTGANVLTFGAGSRLTVL.

This clone was seen more than once but under ten times. This rearrangement joins TRBV10-2 to TRBJ1-4, with 9 bases that match TRBD1. The CDR3 loop spans 17 amino acids. The germline V gene encodes CDR1 WSHSY and CDR2 SAAADI. V dropped 4 bases and J dropped 0; count of bases not matched to a gene: 6. The CDR3 DNA reads as TGCGCCAGCAGTGCGTGGGGACAGGGAACAACTAATGAAAAACTGTTTTTT. Encoded protein: CASSAWGQGTTNEKLFF.

The J gene is TRBJ2-7, the V gene TRBV7-9; maybe TRBD1 (5 bases). Germline CDR1 reads SEHNR; CDR2 reads FQNEAQ (reference sequence). V was clipped by 5 bases and J by 1 base, with 12 bases between them. The CDR3 extends over 14 amino acids. The CDR3 here is CASSPNDRSYEQYF. The DNA for the CDR3 is TGTGCCAGCAGCCCGAACGACAGATCCTACGAGCAGTACTTC.

This chain joins TRBV5-1 and TRBJ2-7, with a weak D call TRBD1 (5 bases). The CDR3 has 15 residues. Deletions cut 0 bases from V and 5 bases from J, with 15 bases between. Germline CDR1 and CDR2: SGHRS and YFSETQ. CDR3 bases: TGCGCCAGCAGCTTGGCGGTGGGGCTAATAAACGAGCAGTACTTC. Amino acids: CASSLAVGLINEQYF.

The chain carries TRBV23-1 and TRBJ1-3; the D gene is possibly TRBD1 (6 bases). TRBV23-1 is given ORF status, its function remaining uncertain. V dropped 0 bases and J dropped 1 base, with 13 bases sitting between them. The CDR3 length is 17 residues. In DNA form, the CDR3 reads TGCGCCAGCAGTCAATCCGACAACAGGGAATCTGGAAACACCATATATTTT. Its protein is CASSQSDNRESGNTIYF.

The chain uses TRBV11-1 and TRBJ1-1; unclear D gene. The germline V and J ends were trimmed by 4 bases and 3 bases, with 12 bases remaining between them. CDR1 is SGHAT and CDR2 is FQDESV in the germline V gene (reference sequence). The CDR3 sequence is 14 residues long. The DNA of the CDR3 is TGTGCCAGCAGCTCATACCGGGAGGACACTGAAGCTTTCTTT. Translation: CASSSYREDTEAFF.

This clone was seen a handful of times. The CDR3 DNA reads TGTGCCAGCAGCTTTGGACAATACGAGCAGTACTTC. It is translated as CASSFGQYEQYF. The chain uses TRBV7-2 and TRBJ2-7; D is perhaps TRBD1 (5 bases). The length of the CDR3 is 12 residues. CDR1 and CDR2 from the germline V gene are SGHTA and FQGNSA. The V end lost 3 bases, the J end lost 4 bases, and 7 bases lay between the germline ends.

This rearrangement joins TRBV9 to TRBJ1-2; no reliable D call. V was shortened by 3 bases and J by 8 bases, with 20 bases between the two germline ends. Germline CDR1 and CDR2: SGDLS and YYNGEE. The CDR3 contains 15 residues. The CDR3 is CASSGVLEGVGGYTF. DNA for the CDR3: TGTGCCAGCAGCGGAGTCCTTGAGGGTGTTGGCGGCTACACCTTC.

The chain links TRBV7-2 to TRBJ1-2; no reliable D call. CDR3 length: 14 amino acids. The germline CDR1 and CDR2 sequences are SGHTA and FQGNSA. Between the trimmed V and J ends, which lost 2 bases and 3 bases, there was a span of 10 bases. This CDR3 reads CASSLFPGDYGYTF. Here the CDR3 DNA reads TGTGCCAGCAGCTTATTTCCAGGCGACTATGGCTACACCTTC. The variable domain in full, with the rest retrieved from reference TRBV7-2 and TRBJ1-2, is GAGVSQSPSNKVTEKGKDVELRCDPISGHTALYWYRQSLGQGLEFLIYFQGNSAPDKSGLPSDRFSAERTGGSVSTLTIQRTQQEDSAVYLCASSLFPGDYGYTFGSGTRLTVV.

V usage is TRBV10-3 and J usage is TRBJ1-1; 12 bases are a match to TRBD1. CDR3 size: 14 residues. The V gene's germline CDR1 is ENHRY and CDR2 SYGVKD. V lost 6 bases to trimming and J lost 7 bases; unmatched junction nucleotides: 6. The CDR3 DNA reads TGTGCCATCAGCCCGGGACAGGGGGCTGGTGAAGCTTTCTTT. Residues: CAISPGQGAGEAFF.

This chain joins TRBV28 and TRBJ2-7, with TRBD1 matching over 11 bases. V trimming: 4 bases; J trimming: 2 bases; junction bases outside the gene matches: 4. The V gene's germline CDR1 is MDHEN and CDR2 SYDVKM. There are 15 residues in the CDR3. The DNA of the CDR3 is TGTGCCAGCAGTTGGGGACAGGGGGGCACCTACGAGCAGTACTTC. This sequence encodes CASSWGQGGTYEQYF.

In DNA, the CDR3 is TGTGCCAGCAGCCCCAGAGGGATGAGGGACACCATATATTTT. It is translated as CASSPRGMRDTIYF. The V and J genes are TRBV7-9 and TRBJ1-3; D gene unclear. This CDR3 contains 14 residues. The germline V and J ends were trimmed by 5 bases and 8 bases, with 16 bases remaining between them. Per the germline V gene, CDR1 is SEHNR and CDR2 is FQNEAQ (reference sequence).

Only one count was recorded for this clone. V usage is TRBV2 and J usage is TRBJ1-1; 7 nucleotides align to TRBD1. V gave up 7 bases and J gave up 3 bases; unmatched junction bases: 8. The CDR3 length is 14 residues. CDR1 is SNHLY and CDR2 is FYNNEI in the germline V gene. CDR3 protein: CASTLTGFDTEAFF. In DNA form, the CDR3 reads TGTGCCAGCACCTTGACAGGGTTTGACACTGAAGCTTTCTTT.

V is TRBV28 and J is TRBJ2-1; 11 bases fit TRBD2. The CDR3 is 12 residues long. Per germline, CDR1 MDHEN and CDR2 SYDVKM. The junction had 4 bases not matched to a gene; V was cut back by 4 bases and J by 14 bases. The CDR3 reads CASSSVTSGKFF. As DNA, the CDR3 is TGTGCCAGCAGTTCGGTGACTAGCGGGAAGTTCTTC.

The chain carries TRBV11-3 and TRBJ2-5; 11 bases are a match to TRBD1. The CDR3 is 17 amino acids. Germline CDR1 is SGHNT and CDR2 is YENEEA. The trim removed 4 bases at V and 3 bases at J, leaving 10 bases unmatched. The CDR3 reads CASSSSWDRGIEETQYF. The CDR3 DNA reads as TGTGCCAGCAGCTCCTCCTGGGACAGGGGGATCGAAGAGACCCAGTACTTC.

The chain uses TRBV7-9 and TRBJ1-1, with 8 bases that match TRBD1. From germline, CDR1 is SEHNR and CDR2 FQNEAQ (reference sequence). V lost 3 bases and J lost 5; bases outside the gene matches: 5. The CDR3 totals 14 residues. The CDR3 reads CASSFQGAITEAFF. The CDR3 DNA sequence: TGTGCCAGCAGCTTTCAGGGGGCAATAACTGAAGCTTTCTTT.

This chain uses TRBV11-1 with TRBJ2-7; possible D gene TRBD1, 5 bases. Germline CDR1 and CDR2: SGHAT and FQDESV (reference sequence). The CDR3 contains 16 residues. V was trimmed by 3 bases and J by 0 bases, leaving 15 bases between them. This CDR3 is CASSLVGADYSYEQYF. CDR3 DNA sequence: TGTGCCAGCAGCTTGGTAGGGGCCGATTACTCCTACGAGCAGTACTTC.

This sequence joins TRBV2 and TRBJ2-5; tentative D call: TRBD2 (5 bases). Looked up from germline, CDR1 is SNHLY and CDR2 is FYNNEI. V lost 6 bases and J 2 bases, leaving 13 bases between the germline ends. CDR3 size: 14 residues. The CDR3 DNA sequence: TGTGCCAGCAGCCGGGAAGTTGAGCAAGAGACCCAGTACTTC. This translates into CASSREVEQETQYF.

The chain couples TRBV7-9 to TRBJ1-1; the match to TRBD1 covers 9 bases. Germline-derived CDR1 and CDR2 are SEHNR and FQNEAQ (reference sequence). V shed 2 bases, J shed 3 bases, and the junction held 1 base outside the gene matches. The CDR3 loop spans 14 amino acids. Here the CDR3 reads CASSLTGGHTEAFF. DNA of the CDR3: TGTGCCAGCAGCTTAACAGGGGGCCACACTGAAGCTTTCTTT.

The chain combines TRBV6-6 with TRBJ2-7, with 12 nucleotides matching TRBD1. Germline CDR1 reads MNHNY; CDR2 reads SVGAGI (reference sequence). This CDR3 region has 16 residues. V was pared by 7 bases and J by 5 bases, with 12 bases of the junction left unmatched. CDR3 sequence (DNA): TGTGCCAGCACCCCGAGGGGACAGGGGGCCTCTAACGAGCAGTACTTC. This codes for CASTPRGQGASNEQYF.

The V gene is TRBV7-9, the J gene TRBJ2-5; 10 nucleotides agree with TRBD1. V lost 5 bases, J lost 5 bases, and 5 bases stayed unmatched. Germline CDR1 is SEHNR and CDR2 is FQNEAQ (reference sequence). This CDR3 is built from 14 residues. The CDR3 DNA follows: TGTGCCAGCAGCCGACAGGGGGCCTGGGAGACCCAGTACTTC. Translated, it gives CASSRQGAWETQYF.

CDR3 protein: CASRQGRGRTEAFF. CDR3 coding DNA: TGTGCCAGTAGACAGGGCAGGGGGCGAACTGAAGCTTTCTTT. V usage is TRBV19 and J usage is TRBJ1-1, with 8 bases lining up with TRBD1. Germline V lookup: CDR1 LNHDA, CDR2 SQIVND (reference sequence). This CDR3 is built from 14 residues. J was trimmed by 5 bases and V by 6 bases; bases with no gene match: 8.

The genes are TRBV7-9 and TRBJ2-5, with TRBD1 matching 7 bases. With 4 bases clipped from V and 2 bases from J, the junction kept 4 bases outside the gene matches. This CDR3 has 14 residues. Germline V lookup: CDR1 SEHNR, CDR2 FQNEAQ (reference sequence). CDR3 nucleotides: TGTGCCAGCAGCTCGATGACAGGGCAAGAGACCCAGTACTTC. Amino acid sequence: CASSSMTGQETQYF.